This TCR beta chain was documented in a study of shared clonotypes between healthy human individuals. Assay used: immunoSEQ multiplex PCR; TCRdb lists only in-frame clones, some missing. The sample holds roughly 2.4 million clones, approximately 96% seen once. The donor population consisted of healthy HIV-negative adults with no recent acute infections or vaccinations. CDR1 is SGHAT, CDR2 FQDESV, per germline (reference sequence). This CDR3 comprises 15 residues. Trimming cost V 4 bases and J 7 bases, with 14 bases left between them. The sequence was collected from a man younger than 35 in good health. The sample consisted of naive CD4+ T cells sorted from blood. Specified subset: CD45RA+ positively selected. The J gene is TRBJ1-6, the V gene TRBV11-1; no clear D gene. The chain's CDR3 is CASSSYTAENSPLHF. As DNA, the CDR3 is TGTGCCAGCAGCTCCTACACGGCTGAGAATTCACCCCTCCACTTT.